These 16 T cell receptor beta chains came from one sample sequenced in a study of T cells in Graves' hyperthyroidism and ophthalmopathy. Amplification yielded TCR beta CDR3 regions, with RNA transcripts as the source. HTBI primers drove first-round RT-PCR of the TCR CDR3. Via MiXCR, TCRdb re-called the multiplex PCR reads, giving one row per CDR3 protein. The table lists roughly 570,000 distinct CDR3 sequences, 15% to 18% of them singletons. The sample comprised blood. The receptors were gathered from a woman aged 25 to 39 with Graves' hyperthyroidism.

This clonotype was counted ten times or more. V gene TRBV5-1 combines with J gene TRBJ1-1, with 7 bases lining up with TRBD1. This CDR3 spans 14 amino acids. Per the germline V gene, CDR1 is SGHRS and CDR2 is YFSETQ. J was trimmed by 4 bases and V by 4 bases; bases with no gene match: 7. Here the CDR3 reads CASSRGGQGTEAFF. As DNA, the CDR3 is TGCGCCAGCAGCCGAGGGGGCCAAGGCACTGAAGCTTTCTTT. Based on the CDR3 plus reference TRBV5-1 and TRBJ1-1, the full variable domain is KAGVTQTPRYLIKTRGQQVTLSCSPISGHRSVSWYQQTPGQGLQFLFEYFSETQRNKGNFPGRFSGRQFSNSRSEMNVSTLELGDSALYLCASSRGGQGTEAFFGQGTRLTVV.

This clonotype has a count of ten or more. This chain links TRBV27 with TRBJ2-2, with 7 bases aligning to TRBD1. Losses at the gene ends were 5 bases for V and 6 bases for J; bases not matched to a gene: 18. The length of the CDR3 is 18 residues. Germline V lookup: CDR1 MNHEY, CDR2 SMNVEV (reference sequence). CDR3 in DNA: TGTGCCAGCAGTCCTACCTTCCGGGGACAGCAGGTCGCCGGGGAGCTGTTTTTT. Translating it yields CASSPTFRGQQVAGELFF.

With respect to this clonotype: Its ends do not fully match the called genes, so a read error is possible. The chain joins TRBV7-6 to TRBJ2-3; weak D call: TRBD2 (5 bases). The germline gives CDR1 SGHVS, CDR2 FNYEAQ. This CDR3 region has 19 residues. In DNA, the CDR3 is TGTGCCGGCAGCTTAGCGACCCTTGAGGTTCCGTATAGCACAGATACGCAGTATTTT. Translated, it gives CAGSLATLEVPYSTDTQYF.

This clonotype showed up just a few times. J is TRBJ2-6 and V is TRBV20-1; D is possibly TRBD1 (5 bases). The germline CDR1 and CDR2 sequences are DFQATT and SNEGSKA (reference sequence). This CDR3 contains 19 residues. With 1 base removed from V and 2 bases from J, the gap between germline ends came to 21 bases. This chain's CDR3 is CSARVPTQGSVTGANVLTF. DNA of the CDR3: TGCAGTGCTAGAGTACCTACTCAGGGAAGCGTGACTGGGGCCAACGTCCTGACTTTC.

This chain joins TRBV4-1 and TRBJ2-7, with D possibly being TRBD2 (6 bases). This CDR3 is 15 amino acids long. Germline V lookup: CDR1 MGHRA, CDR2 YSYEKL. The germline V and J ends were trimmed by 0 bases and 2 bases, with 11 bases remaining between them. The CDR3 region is CASSQDQLAPYEQYF. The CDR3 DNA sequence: TGCGCCAGCAGCCAAGATCAACTAGCCCCCTACGAGCAGTACTTC.

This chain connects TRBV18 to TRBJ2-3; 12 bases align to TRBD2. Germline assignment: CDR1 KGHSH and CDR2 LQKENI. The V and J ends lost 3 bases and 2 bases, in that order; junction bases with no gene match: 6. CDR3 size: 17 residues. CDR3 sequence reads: CASSPVLAGGSTDTQYF. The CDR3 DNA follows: TGTGCCAGCTCACCTGTCCTAGCGGGAGGGTCCACAGATACGCAGTATTTT.

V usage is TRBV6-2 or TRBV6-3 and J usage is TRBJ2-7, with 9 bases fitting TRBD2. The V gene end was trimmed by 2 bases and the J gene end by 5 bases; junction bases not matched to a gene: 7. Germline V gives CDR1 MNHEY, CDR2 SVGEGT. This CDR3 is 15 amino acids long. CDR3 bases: TGTGCCAGCAGTTACGGCGGGAGGGCCGTCCACGAGCAGTACTTC. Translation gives CASSYGGRAVHEQYF.

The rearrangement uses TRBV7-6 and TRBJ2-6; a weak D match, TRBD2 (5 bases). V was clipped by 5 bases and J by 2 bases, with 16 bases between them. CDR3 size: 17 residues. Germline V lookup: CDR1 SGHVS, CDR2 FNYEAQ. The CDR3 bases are TGTGCCAGCAGCCTATCCGGACCCGGGACTGGGGCCAACGTCCTGACTTTC. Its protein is CASSLSGPGTGANVLTF.

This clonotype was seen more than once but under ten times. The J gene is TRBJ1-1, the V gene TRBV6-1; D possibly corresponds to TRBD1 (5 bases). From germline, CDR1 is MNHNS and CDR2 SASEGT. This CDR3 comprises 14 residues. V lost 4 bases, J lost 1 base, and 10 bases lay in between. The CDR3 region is CASSGGRTNTEAFF. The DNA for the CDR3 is TGTGCCAGCAGTGGGGGCAGGACGAACACTGAAGCTTTCTTT.

CDR3 nucleotides: TGCAGTGCTAGGACAGACCCGGGGACTGAAGCTTTCTTT. Encoded protein: CSARTDPGTEAFF. The chain carries TRBV20-1 and TRBJ1-1; D possibly corresponds to TRBD1 (5 bases). V lost 3 bases to trimming and J lost 5 bases, with 13 bases between them. Per the germline V gene, CDR1 is DFQATT and CDR2 is SNEGSKA (reference sequence). The CDR3 runs 13 residues.

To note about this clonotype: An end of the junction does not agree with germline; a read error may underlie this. CDR3 protein: CPSSPGQASEAFF. CDR3 DNA: TGCCCCAGCAGCCCCGGACAGGCAAGCGAAGCTTTCTTT. The chain employs TRBV4-1 and TRBJ1-1, with 7 bases lining up with TRBD1. Germline CDR1 MGHRA, CDR2 YSYEKL. This CDR3 contains 13 residues.

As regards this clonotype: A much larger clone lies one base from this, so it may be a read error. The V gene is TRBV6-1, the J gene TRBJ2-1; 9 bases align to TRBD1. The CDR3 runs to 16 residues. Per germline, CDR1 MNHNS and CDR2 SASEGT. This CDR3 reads CAGSEGVGDRVNEQFF. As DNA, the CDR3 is TGTGCCGGCAGTGAAGGAGTCGGGGACAGGGTTAATGAGCAGTTCTTC.

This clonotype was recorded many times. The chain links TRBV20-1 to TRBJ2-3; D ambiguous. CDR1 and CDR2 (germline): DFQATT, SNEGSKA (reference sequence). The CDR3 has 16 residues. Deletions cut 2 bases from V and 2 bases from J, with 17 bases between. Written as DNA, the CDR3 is TGCAGTGCTAGAATGGACCGGGTAAAACTCACAGATACGCAGTATTTT. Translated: CSARMDRVKLTDTQYF.

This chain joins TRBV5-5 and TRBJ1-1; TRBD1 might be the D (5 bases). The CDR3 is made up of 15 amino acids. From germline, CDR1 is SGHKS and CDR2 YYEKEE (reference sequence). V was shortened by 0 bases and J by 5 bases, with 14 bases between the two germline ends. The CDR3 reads CASSLESRVVTEAFF. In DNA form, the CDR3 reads TGTGCCAGCAGCTTGGAATCCAGGGTTGTGACTGAAGCTTTCTTT.

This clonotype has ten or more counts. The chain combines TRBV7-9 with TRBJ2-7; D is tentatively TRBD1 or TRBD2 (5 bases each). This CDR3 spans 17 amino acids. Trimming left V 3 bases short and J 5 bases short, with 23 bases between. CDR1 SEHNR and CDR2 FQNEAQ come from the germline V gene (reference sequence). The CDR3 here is CASSFLFGGPARDEQYF. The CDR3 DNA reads TGTGCCAGCAGCTTTTTATTTGGGGGACCAGCGAGAGACGAGCAGTACTTC.

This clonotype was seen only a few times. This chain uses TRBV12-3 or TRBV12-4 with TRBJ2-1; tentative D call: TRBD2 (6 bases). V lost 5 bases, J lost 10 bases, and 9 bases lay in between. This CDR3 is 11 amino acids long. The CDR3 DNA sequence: TGTGCCAGCAGTCCCGGACTAGAGCAGTTCTTC. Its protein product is CASSPGLEQFF.